This TCR beta chain stems from a study of cytomegalovirus exposure and HLA in healthy donors. V was shortened by 0 bases and J by 1 base, with 6 bases between the two germline ends. The CDR3 consists of 14 residues. In germline, CDR1 is SNHLY, CDR2 FYNNEI. PCR employed 60 Vbeta and 13 Jbeta primers. Measured with immunoSEQ multiplex PCR; TCRdb has only the in-frame clones, and not every one. Of approximately 130,000 clones listed, roughly 8.8% are singletons. Sequenced: PBMCs. The TCR comes from a woman between 35 and 50 years old in good health and CMV-seropositive. The rearrangement uses TRBV2 and TRBJ1-1; no clear D. CDR3 protein: CASSEANRNTEAFF. The CDR3 coding sequence is TGTGCCAGCAGTGAAGCTAACAGGAACACTGAAGCTTTCTTT.